The T cell receptor beta chain under discussion was sequenced for a study of regulatory T cells in long-lasting Graves disease (dated by TCRdb to about 2021). As for the study more broadly: Antithyroid drugs had been taken for less than 3 months by newly diagnosed Graves' disease patients. Persistent Graves' disease patients were compared with newly diagnosed Graves' disease patients by peripheral blood TCR sequencing and RNA sequencing. TCR sequencing covered about 13 persistent and around 20 newly diagnosed Graves' disease patients, some 33 samples in total. The study took place in China and was registered as a clinical trial.

General findings and caveats noted by the study authors: Sequencing and analysis were limited to the TCR beta chain. TRBV28, TRBJ1-2 and TRBJ2-5 were preferentially used in persistent disease, while TRBV20-1 and TRBJ2-1 were favored in newly diagnosed disease. Patients with persistent disease shared more public clonotypes (approximately 2,500) than newly diagnosed patients did (about 1,000). As a limitation, the authors acknowledged that the small sample size may reduce accuracy. Peripheral blood alone was examined, since thyroid tissue, which constituted the primary lesion, could not be accessed. Lower TCR Shannon entropy and fewer highly expanded clones were observed in persistent Graves' disease patients than in newly diagnosed patients, which suggested clonal expansion.

Points on this clonotype: This clone's antigen is unknown. Base qualities are not provided; no much larger clone lies one nucleotide away.

Via the germline V gene, CDR1 is ENHRY and CDR2 SYGVKD. The CDR3 holds 13 amino acids from the cysteine to the phenylalanine. Only the CDR3 portion is preserved as DNA: 39 bases, with reading frame beginning at the first base. Cut back by 7 bases and 0 bases, the V and J ends lie 9 bases apart. Explained via the paper, the time point label denotes: newly diagnosed GD, antithyroid drugs for less than 3 months. For both TCR sequencing and RNA sequencing, RNA was extracted from PBMCs using TRIzol. The diagnosis of Graves' disease followed American Thyroid Association guidelines. Patients were recruited from an endocrinology department in Xi'an, China. From each patient, around 9 milliliters of peripheral blood was collected into an EDTA anticoagulant tube. Ficoll Paque Plus density gradient separation was used to isolate PBMCs, and no further T cell sorting was performed. An Agilent 2100 Bioanalyzer and agarose gel were used to check RNA quality, and a NanoDrop 2000 was used to measure RNA concentration.

Libraries were constructed by multiplex PCR. The reads were generated on an Illumina HiSeq 4000. CDR3 regions were amplified by Arm-PCR with iRepertoire HTBI primers to construct TCR beta libraries. Before sequencing, the PCR products went through gel purification. In the authors' own workflow: Across samples, 60 to 70 TRBV and 12 to 15 TRBJ segments were identified and used for gene usage analysis of CDR3 amino acid clonotypes. COPE and FqMerger were used to merge filtered high-quality paired reads into contigs. BLAST was used to align contigs to the IMGT TRBV, TRBD and TRBJ reference genes, and CDR3 was defined following IMGT. Highly expanded clones were defined as clonotypes with a frequency above 0.1%. Repertoire diversity was measured by Shannon entropy, and V-J evenness by the Gini coefficient. Clonotypes shared by more than one individual were considered public. TCRdb applied fastp at Q25 and MiXCR to the public reads, then kept only in-frame beta chains. All rows with the same CDR3 protein become a single entry with the most common DNA and genes. The V and J calls come from TCRdb's annotation, not from the publication. The sample data list around 400,000 distinct CDR3 sequences, and 15% of these were observed just once. The ten most abundant clones make up about 8% of the sample.

The sample was also reused in another study, on T cells in Graves' hyperthyroidism and ophthalmopathy. Reported in the second study: Stable Graves' hyperthyroidism was defined as the absence of progression to ophthalmopathy over 18 months of follow-up. Hyperthyroidism patients were newly diagnosed, with disease duration under 2 months, and aged 18 to 65 years. Patients with uncontrolled infections, other autoimmune diseases, pregnancy or lactation were excluded. Clinical symptoms, serum thyroxine and TRAb, thyroid ultrasound, and orbital computed tomography formed the basis for the diagnoses. The first round of RT-PCR for the TCR CDR3 was performed with the HTBI primer set and the Qiagen OneStep RT-PCR kit. Blood samples also contained most of the expanded thyroid clonotypes (frequency above 0.001), which suggests that blood repertoires may reflect thyroid immune responses. A 13 V-J signature model separated ophthalmopathy from stable hyperthyroidism, with around 91% sensitivity and about 81% specificity in cross-validation and 80%/75% in testing. In validation, the model predicted progression to ophthalmopathy a median of about 6 months before onset, with 65% to 71% sensitivity and about 72% specificity. A discovery cohort of about a hundred patients, 43 with Graves' ophthalmopathy and approximately 55 with stable Graves' hyperthyroidism, was used to find distinguishing TCR V-J signatures. Whether ophthalmopathy could be predicted prospectively was tested in an independent validation cohort made up of 18 to 20 hyperthyroidism patients plus 17 patients who later progressed to ophthalmopathy. The roughly 99 discovery patients were divided at random into training and test sets in a 7:3 ratio. In about 6 Graves' hyperthyroidism patients, the study also compared T-cell repertoires from thyroid tissue with T-cell repertoires from blood. Following sampling, methimazole starting at 30 mg daily was given to hyperthyroidism patients, and high-dose intravenous methylprednisolone was given to ophthalmopathy patients. A second multiplex PCR round built the libraries, followed by size selection and purification. The libraries were sequenced on an Illumina HiSeq2000 using paired-end 100 bp reads. SOAPnuke was used to process the raw data, throwing out any read that contained adapters or uncalled bases, had a mean Phred below 15, or lacked an exact constant-primer or identifier match. High-quality paired reads were merged with COPE v1.2.5, and unique nucleotide sequences were defined as clonotypes. MiTCR v1.1 was used to align the clonotypes against IMGT TRBV, TRBD and TRBJ reference segments. The analysis was restricted to V-J combinations with a frequency above 0.0001, which together covered just over 98% of the repertoires. The TCS score was defined as F50 (clonal expansion) divided by E x V (chaos), with BLOSUM62-based TCRdist calculated between CDR3 peptides within each V-J. Welch's t-statistics and random forest reduced 500 to 550 V-J features to roughly 13, which were used in a naive Bayes classifier (R e1071). Sample size was not statistically predetermined, and blinding of investigators to group allocation was not performed. The paper reports TCR Vbeta CDR3 sequencing of more than 120 peripheral blood samples: approximately 43 ophthalmopathy, under 80 hyperthyroidism and around 17 progressor patients.

Recombination linked TRBV10-3 to TRBJ1-1; there is no confident call for the D gene. The sequence derives from a middle-aged woman with Graves disease. Donor details come from another sample of the same person, matched by shared clones. The sequencing used peripheral blood mononuclear cells (PBMCs), collected at new diagnosis, from a patient treated with antithyroid drugs. The CDR3 region: CAITPALNTEAFF. DNA sequence: TGTGCCATCACTCCGGCCCTGAACACTGAAGCTTTCTTT.